This T cell receptor beta chain was sequenced in a study of T cells in Graves' hyperthyroidism and ophthalmopathy. Amplified TCR beta CDR3 regions came from RNA transcripts. Using the HTBI primer set, a first-round RT-PCR was run on the TCR CDR3. TCRdb passed the multiplex PCR reads through MiXCR, listing each CDR3 protein once. The sample shows some 620,000 distinct CDR3 sequences, roughly 15% of them seen only once. Researchers barred patients who had uncontrolled infection, other autoimmune disease, pregnancy or lactation. This clonotype came up many times. J was trimmed by 8 bases and V by 4 bases; bases with no gene match: 11. The length of the CDR3 is 16 residues. The germline V gene has CDR1 MDHEN and CDR2 SYDVKM.

This clonotype was obtained from a woman between 25 and 40 years old with Graves' hyperthyroidism. Input material: blood. This chain connects TRBV28 to TRBJ1-6, with 7 bases identical to TRBD1. CDR3 loop: CASSSGGGTRDSPLHF. CDR3 DNA sequence: TGTGCCAGCAGTTCAGGAGGGGGCACTAGGGATTCACCCCTCCACTTT.